The entry below describes one T cell receptor (beta chain). Its recognized antigen is unknown. No base quality values were provided; no much bigger clone lies one nucleotide off. The data derive from a study of T cell repertoires in cytomegalovirus infection (dated by TCRdb to between 2018 and 2021). With respect to the entire study: Because public TCR beta signatures pointed to carriage of CMV infection together with the matching HLA type, the HLA type of each donor mattered for the analysis. The paper as a whole reports these results and caveats: The ex vivo response was dominated by HLA-C-restricted CMV-specific TCR beta clonotypes, which also provided the single most frequent clonotype in two of eight donors. In both this cohort and an independent roughly 400-donor cohort, the cumulative frequency of public TCR beta family members distinguished carriers of CMV infection plus the relevant HLA type.

For this chain, trimming is 4 bases at the V end and 10 bases at the J end, and the number of junction bases without a gene match is 12. The CDR1 and CDR2 encoded by the germline V gene are MNHEY and SVGAGI. The CDR3 starts with the cysteine, ends with the phenylalanine, and has 16 residues. Just the 48-base CDR3 DNA is kept, in frame starting at base 1. Sequencing used an Illumina HiSeq 1500. In-frame beta chains were kept once TCRdb had trimmed the public reads at Q25 with fastp and called clones with MiXCR. Every distinct CDR3 protein forms one entry, paired with its most common genes and DNA. This sample comprises some 160,000 distinct CDR3 sequences, 17% of them detected only once. Around 19% of the sample goes to the ten largest clones.

The rearranged chain carries TRBV6-5 and TRBJ2-2; TRBD2 aligns with 10 central bases. Sequences were obtained from CD8+ T cells from PBMCs. This sequence originates from a human donor in good health (CMV status not recorded). Some clones in this sample may be carry-over from other donors' samples. The CDR3 region has the sequence CASSSTASGGLEELFF. The sequenced DNA is TGTGCCAGCAGTTCTACCGCTAGCGGGGGCCTGGAGGAGCTGTTTTTT.